The present T cell receptor beta chain was sequenced within a study of blood T cell repertoires in COVID-19. As for the study in general: Researchers got acute and convalescent COVID-19 samples from the United States, Italy and Spain. Sources were T cells, B-cell-depleted T cells, or PBMCs; the material itself was cDNA or gDNA.

Germline V gene sequence: CDR1 LNHDA, CDR2 SQIVND (reference sequence). V gave up 3 bases and J gave up 3 bases, with 12 bases separating them. CDR3 length: 16 residues. The authors' processing: How many nucleated cells were present was estimated from reference gene primer amplification. Profiling relied on immunoSEQ multiplex PCR, and the TCRdb table lists in-frame clones only, not all of them. V and J calls plus clone size are reproduced from that table; the DNA served to infer D and trimming. The table shows fewer than 50,000 clones, with under 95% occurring only once. The genes are TRBV19 and TRBJ2-6; D call uncertain. The sequence came from a human donor in a cohort sampled during active COVID-19. What was sequenced was peripheral blood. The CDR3 DNA reads as TGTGCCAGTAGTATCTCGCGGTCTTATGGGGCCAACGTCCTGACTTTC. Protein product: CASSISRSYGANVLTF.